These 4 T cell receptor beta chains share one sample of origin, sequenced in a study of identical twins. TCRdb recomputed calls from the 5' RACE reads with MiXCR, one row per CDR3 protein. The sample shows some 1,600,000 distinct CDR3 sequences, around 29% of them seen only once. Sequences were obtained from cord blood. All receptors derive from a newborn girl in good health.

This clonotype showed up just a few times. The V and J genes are TRBV9 and TRBJ2-3, with TRBD2 matching 10 bases. CDR3 length: 16 amino acids. The V segment lost 0 bases and the J segment 2 bases; nucleotides outside the gene matches: 3. Germline V lookup: CDR1 SGDLS, CDR2 YYNGEE. CDR3 residues: CASSVGTSGATDTQYF. CDR3 coding DNA: TGTGCCAGCAGCGTAGGGACTAGCGGAGCCACAGATACGCAGTATTTT.

This clonotype was counted between two and nine times. V gene TRBV7-2 combines with J gene TRBJ2-4; D might be TRBD1 (6 bases). The length of the CDR3 is 15 residues. The V end lost 7 bases, the J end lost 0 bases, and 13 bases lay between the germline ends. Germline V lookup: CDR1 SGHTA, CDR2 FQGNSA. The CDR3 coding sequence is TGTGCCAGCAATTATGGGGGCCTAGCCAAAAACATTCAGTACTTC. This codes for CASNYGGLAKNIQYF.

This clonotype was seen at least ten times. The V and J genes are TRBV4-2 and TRBJ1-6; no reliable D call. Germline CDR1 reads LGHNA; CDR2 reads YNFKEQ. V lost 1 base, J lost 6 bases, and 1 base lay in between. This CDR3 region has 12 residues. The chain's CDR3 is CASSQVNSPLHF. The CDR3 bases are TGTGCCAGCAGCCAAGTTAATTCACCCCTCCACTTT.

The sample holds a few counts of this clonotype. The chain uses TRBV27 and TRBJ1-2; D is ambiguous. Trimming left V 5 bases short and J 0 bases short, with 13 bases between. The CDR3 totals 15 residues. Germline CDR1 and CDR2: MNHEY and SMNVEV (reference sequence). The chain's CDR3 is CASSGPSSPNYGYTF. The CDR3 nucleotides are TGTGCCAGCAGTGGCCCTAGTTCCCCTAACTATGGCTACACCTTC.